Described below is a single T cell receptor (beta chain) sequence and its context. Its antigen is not known. The V gene's germline CDR1 is LNHNV and CDR2 YYDKDF (reference sequence). Trimming pared 3 bases from V and 4 bases from J, leaving 9 bases between. This CDR3 spans 13 amino acids. Exclusion followed for patients with uncontrolled infection, other autoimmune disease, pregnancy or lactation. This sample is drawn from a study of T cells in Graves' hyperthyroidism and ophthalmopathy. Whole-study results and caveats: The blood repertoire included most of the expanded thyroid clonotypes above 0.001.

Amplified TCR beta CDR3 regions derived from RNA transcripts. The TCR CDR3 first-round RT-PCR relied on the HTBI primer set. TCRdb processed the multiplex PCR reads anew with MiXCR; each CDR3 protein has one entry. This table has roughly 510,000 distinct CDR3 sequences, 46% appearing once. The clonotype originates from an adult woman with Graves' disease, either hyperthyroidism or ophthalmopathy (not recorded which). Sequencing input: peripheral blood or thyroid tissue (not recorded which). The J gene is TRBJ1-1, the V gene TRBV15; D not resolved. CDR3 residues: CATSSSLGTEAFF. DNA of the CDR3: TGTGCCACCAGCAGTTCACTGGGCACTGAAGCTTTCTTT.